This T cell receptor (beta chain) was obtained from a study of shared clonotypes between healthy human individuals. The study's findings and limits: Since donors were few, the genetic and exposure-history diversity represented was limited. Naive subsets generally had larger estimated richness than memory subsets.

Regarding this clone: Antigen specificity is unknown.

TCRdb keeps only in-frame clones here, not all; method: immunoSEQ multiplex PCR. The data show over a million clones, roughly 96% seen once. The V and J ends lost 4 bases and 0 bases respectively, with 10 bases between them. Germline CDR1 SGHNT, CDR2 YYREEE (reference sequence). The CDR3 is 14 residues long. The chain couples TRBV5-4 to TRBJ1-1; no definite D call. Sequencing was performed on naive CD4+ T cells sorted from blood. Subset given: CD45RA+ positively selected. The receptor comes from a man aged 25-45 years in good health. The CDR3 bases are TGTGCCAGCAGCCCGGTCGTTATGAACACTGAAGCTTTCTTT. It codes for CASSPVVMNTEAFF.